Listed here is a single T cell receptor (beta chain). These data are taken from a study of blood T cell repertoires in COVID-19. Study context: COVID-19 samples from acute and convalescent phases originated in the United States, Italy and Spain. The cDNA or gDNA used as material had been derived from T cells, B-cell-depleted T cells, or PBMCs.

The CDR3 loop spans 10 amino acids. V was pared by 10 bases and J by 3 bases, with 6 bases between. The V gene's germline CDR1 is LNHDA and CDR2 SQIVND (reference sequence). How the authors handled the data: Estimation of nucleated cell counts relied on the amplification of reference gene primers. Clones were read by immunoSEQ multiplex PCR, and TCRdb kept only the in-frame ones, dropping some. V, J and clone size are those of that table, while D and trimming were read from the DNA. This sample has 200,000 to 300,000 clones, with about 88% found just once. The chain is built from TRBV19 and TRBJ1-2; D is undetermined. Sequenced input: peripheral blood. This sequence was found in a man in his sixties who had recovered from COVID-19. CDR3 in amino acids: CATGDYGYTF. CDR3 nucleotides: TGTGCCACCGGAGACTATGGCTACACCTTC.